This T cell receptor (beta chain) was captured in a study of patients and donors after allogeneic stem cell transplantation. TCRdb redid the calling of the RT-PCR reads with MiXCR, one entry per CDR3 protein. The sample carries roughly 940,000 distinct CDR3 sequences, roughly 17% recorded once. This clonotype has a handful of counts. Sequencing was carried out using blood, either unsorted or a sorted T cell fraction (not recorded which). The clonotype comes from a human donor who was either an allogeneic HSCT recipient or a stem cell or donor lymphocyte infusion donor (not recorded which). It is not recorded whose cells these are; they may come from a transplant donor.

The DNA of the CDR3 is TGTGCCAGCAGCGTGGGACTAGCGGCTAACACCGGGGAGCTGTTTTTT. Its protein is CASSVGLAANTGELFF. The chain has TRBV9 and TRBJ2-2, with TRBD2 identical over 11 bases. V dropped 2 bases and J dropped 2; count of bases not matched to a gene: 2. CDR1 SGDLS and CDR2 YYNGEE come from the germline V gene. The CDR3 extends over 16 amino acids.